This T cell receptor (beta chain) was profiled in a study of cytomegalovirus exposure and HLA in healthy donors. CDR1 is GTSNPN, CDR2 SVGIG, per germline (reference sequence). Trimming took 0 bases from V and 2 from J, leaving 8 bases between them. The CDR3 consists of 13 residues. 60 Vbeta and 13 Jbeta primers were used in PCR. Sequencing was performed with immunoSEQ multiplex PCR; in TCRdb, only in-frame clones are kept and a portion is missing. The sample lists fewer than 200,000 clones; around 77% were seen once. This receptor was obtained from a man aged 55-75 years in good health and CMV-seronegative. This chain connects TRBV30 to TRBJ2-7, with D possibly being TRBD1 (5 bases). The sample taken for sequencing was PBMCs. This CDR3 is CAWSVGDTYEQYF. The CDR3 region has the DNA TGTGCCTGGAGTGTAGGGGATACCTACGAGCAGTACTTC.